The next 6 T cell receptor beta chains were all read from a single sample in a study of blood T cell repertoires in COVID-19 (dated by TCRdb to 2019 to 2021). Library creation used the immunoSEQ multiplex PCR assay. TCRdb limited this immuneACCESS table to in-frame rearrangements with V and J called. A share of clones is missing; checked studies link under half to unresolved V genes, and the rest is unexplained. The sample yields about 480,000 clones; roughly nine tenths were counted once. The ten largest clones represent roughly 0.9% of the sample. What was sequenced was peripheral blood. These receptors originate from a man aged 18 to 35 with COVID-19, enrolled during active disease.

The J gene is TRBJ2-5, the V gene TRBV5-6; possibly TRBD1 for D (6 bases). Per germline, CDR1 SGHDT and CDR2 YYEEEE. Deletions cut 2 bases from V and 1 base from J, with 9 bases between. The CDR3 runs 14 residues. The CDR3 loop reads CASSFEDSQETQYF. CDR3 bases: TGTGCCAGCAGCTTTGAGGACAGCCAAGAGACCCAGTACTTC.

In nucleotides, the CDR3 is TGCGCCAGCAGTGATGGACTAGCGGGAGTAATCGGCTCCTACAATGAGCAGTTCTTC. This codes for CASSDGLAGVIGSYNEQFF. The J gene is TRBJ2-1, the V gene TRBV10-1, with 13 positions matching TRBD2. This CDR3 is built from 19 residues. Germline V lookup: CDR1 WNHNN, CDR2 SYGVQD (reference sequence). With V trimmed by 3 bases and J by 0 bases, 8 bases remained unmatched.

The V call is TRBV6-2 or TRBV6-3, the J call TRBJ2-7, with a possible D match to TRBD2 (6 bases). Germline lookup yields CDR1 MNHEY and CDR2 SVGEGT. CDR3 length equals 19 residues. The V end was cut by 0 bases, the J end by 0 bases, with 21 bases between. CDR3 sequence reads: CASSYSLGGGDPSSYEQYF. Here the CDR3 DNA reads TGTGCCAGCAGTTACTCACTGGGTGGCGGGGACCCCAGCTCCTACGAGCAGTACTTC.

The chain joins TRBV5-1 to TRBJ1-2; D unresolved. Germline CDR1 reads SGHRS; CDR2 reads YFSETQ. V lost 0 bases, J lost 6 bases, and 15 bases lay in between. The CDR3 consists of 15 residues. DNA for the CDR3: TGCGCCAGCAGCTTGGGGGAGACGTGGGGAAATGGCTACACCTTC. Its translation is CASSLGETWGNGYTF.

This rearrangement joins TRBV7-2 to TRBJ2-1, with D hard to call. The CDR3 is 13 residues long. Germline lookup yields CDR1 SGHTA and CDR2 FQGNSA. The V and J ends lost 1 base and 9 bases respectively, with 10 bases between them. The CDR3 DNA follows: TGTGCCAGCAGCTTAGAGGCGGTGGGTGAGCAGTTCTTC. This gives the protein CASSLEAVGEQFF.

The V gene is TRBV3-1 (or the pseudogene TRBV3-2), the J gene TRBJ2-3, with 7 nucleotides matching TRBD1. V trimming: 1 base; J trimming: 4 bases; junction bases outside the gene matches: 2. Germline V gives CDR1 LGHDT, CDR2 YNNKEL (reference sequence). The CDR3 covers 14 residues. The CDR3 sequence: CASSQVGGPDTQYF. In DNA form, the CDR3 reads TGTGCCAGCAGCCAAGTAGGGGGCCCAGATACGCAGTATTTT.